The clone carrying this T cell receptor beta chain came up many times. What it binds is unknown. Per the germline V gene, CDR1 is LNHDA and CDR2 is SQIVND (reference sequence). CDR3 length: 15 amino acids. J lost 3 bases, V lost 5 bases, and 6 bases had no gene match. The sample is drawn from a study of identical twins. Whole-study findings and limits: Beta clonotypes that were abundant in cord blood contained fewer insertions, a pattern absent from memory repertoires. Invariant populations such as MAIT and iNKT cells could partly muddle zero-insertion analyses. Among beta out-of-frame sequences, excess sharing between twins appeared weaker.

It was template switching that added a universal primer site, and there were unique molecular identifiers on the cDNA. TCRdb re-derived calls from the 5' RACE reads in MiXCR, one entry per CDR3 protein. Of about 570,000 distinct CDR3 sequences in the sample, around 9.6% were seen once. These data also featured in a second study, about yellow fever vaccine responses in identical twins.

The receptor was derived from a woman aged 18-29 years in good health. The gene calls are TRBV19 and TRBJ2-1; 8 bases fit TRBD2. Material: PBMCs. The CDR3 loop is CASSPLAGLYNEQFF. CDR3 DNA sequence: TGTGCCAGTAGTCCGTTAGCGGGGCTCTACAATGAGCAGTTCTTC.